A selection of T cell receptor beta chains follows, all from one sample in a study of cytomegalovirus exposure and HLA in healthy donors. Assay: immunoSEQ multiplex PCR; the TCRdb copy retains only in-frame clones and omits some. The data contain about 120,000 clones, around four fifths of them seen just once; the ten biggest clones take up about 3.9%. What was sequenced was PBMCs. The receptors come from a middle-aged woman in good health and CMV-seropositive. CDR3s include the opening cysteine and the closing phenylalanine or tryptophan. The D gene is left open where the match is weak. Only some rows state a clone size, as once, few, many or a class for expanded clones.

clone_size: -; d_call: TRBD1; j_call: TRBJ1-4; v_call: TRBV2; cdr3_nt: TGTGCCAGCAAAAAGCAGCGCAGGGGGCTTCTGTACGCCATTGAAAAACTGTTTTTT; cdr3_aa: CASKKQRRGLLYAIEKLFF
clone_size: once; d_call: -; j_call: TRBJ2-1; v_call: TRBV9; cdr3_nt: TGTGCCAGCAGCGTAGATGGCTCGCCCAATGAGCAGTTCTTC; cdr3_aa: CASSVDGSPNEQFF
clone_size: -; d_call: TRBD1; j_call: TRBJ2-7; v_call: TRBV10-3; cdr3_nt: TGTGCCATCAGTGAGATATGGACAGGGGATTCGAACGAGCAGTACTTC; cdr3_aa: CAISEIWTGDSNEQYF
clone_size: -; d_call: -; j_call: TRBJ2-1; v_call: TRBV15; cdr3_nt: TGTGCCACCAGCAGAGACCTCATGGGGGCTGGCGGGAGCTCCTACAATGAGCAGTTCTTC; cdr3_aa: CATSRDLMGAGGSSYNEQFF
clone_size: -; d_call: TRBD2; j_call: TRBJ2-7; v_call: TRBV5-1; cdr3_nt: TGCGCCAGCAGCTTGGCCCGGACTAGCGGGCTCTACGAGCAGTACTTC; cdr3_aa: CASSLARTSGLYEQYF
clone_size: -; d_call: TRBD1; j_call: TRBJ1-1; v_call: TRBV10-3; cdr3_nt: TGTGCCATCAGTGAAGGGACAGGGGGCAGATCTCCCACTGAAGCTTTCTTT; cdr3_aa: CAISEGTGGRSPTEAFF
clone_size: -; d_call: TRBD1; j_call: TRBJ2-5; v_call: TRBV7-7; cdr3_nt: TGTGCTAGCAGCTTAGCTGTGGGGGACAGGGTGTACTTC; cdr3_aa: CASSLAVGDRVYF
clone_size: -; d_call: -; j_call: TRBJ2-3; v_call: TRBV7-2; cdr3_nt: TGTGCCAGCAGCTCGCCAGGCACAGATACGCAGTATTTT; cdr3_aa: CASSSPGTDTQYF
clone_size: -; d_call: TRBD2; j_call: TRBJ2-1; v_call: TRBV5-1; cdr3_nt: TGCGCCAGCAGCCACGGGAGGGATGAGCAGTTCTTC; cdr3_aa: CASSHGRDEQFF
clone_size: -; d_call: TRBD2; j_call: TRBJ2-1; v_call: TRBV28; cdr3_nt: TGTGCCAGCTCAGGACTAGCGGGCCGATCCATCTACAATGAGCAGTTCTTC; cdr3_aa: CASSGLAGRSIYNEQFF
clone_size: -; d_call: TRBD1; j_call: TRBJ2-7; v_call: TRBV4-2; cdr3_nt: TGTGCCAGCAGGCAAAATGACAGGGGATTTTACGAGCAGTACTTC; cdr3_aa: CASRQNDRGFYEQYF
clone_size: -; d_call: TRBD1; j_call: TRBJ2-5; v_call: TRBV7-3; cdr3_nt: TGTGCCAGCAGCTTAAGGGGACAGGGGGCGGCGGAGACCCAGTACTTC; cdr3_aa: CASSLRGQGAAETQYF
clone_size: few; d_call: TRBD1; j_call: TRBJ1-1; v_call: TRBV15; cdr3_nt: TGTGCCACCAGCAGAGATCTACAGGGGGAAGCTTTCTTT; cdr3_aa: CATSRDLQGEAFF
clone_size: -; d_call: TRBD1; j_call: TRBJ2-3; v_call: TRBV9; cdr3_nt: TGTGAGGGGGCAGGGATTTTCACAGATACGCAGTATTTT; cdr3_aa: CEGAGIFTDTQYF
clone_size: -; d_call: TRBD2; j_call: TRBJ2-1; v_call: TRBV13; cdr3_nt: TGTGCCAGCAGCGTCCTTACGGCGGGAGTGTCCTACAATGAGCAGTTCTTC; cdr3_aa: CASSVLTAGVSYNEQFF
clone_size: -; d_call: TRBD1; j_call: TRBJ1-1; v_call: TRBV10-3; cdr3_nt: TGTGCCATCGGGGGACAGGAGGCATGGACTGAAGCTTTCTTT; cdr3_aa: CAIGGQEAWTEAFF
clone_size: -; d_call: -; j_call: TRBJ2-7; v_call: TRBV21-1; cdr3_nt: TGTGCCAGCAGCGCGGCGAGGGAGAGCTCCTACGAGCAGTACTTC; cdr3_aa: CASSAARESSYEQYF
clone_size: -; d_call: -; j_call: TRBJ2-2; v_call: TRBV4-1; cdr3_nt: TGCGCCAGCAGCCCCGGGGAGACGGAGCTGTTTTTT; cdr3_aa: CASSPGETELFF
clone_size: -; d_call: -; j_call: TRBJ2-5; v_call: TRBV7-3; cdr3_nt: TGTGCCAGCAGCGCTGGTGGGGGGAGAGGGACCCAGTACTTC; cdr3_aa: CASSAGGGRGTQYF
clone_size: -; d_call: TRBD2; j_call: TRBJ2-7; v_call: TRBV30; cdr3_nt: TGTGCCTGGAGTGTACAGCGGACTAGCGGAGGGGCTAGCGAGCAGTACTTC; cdr3_aa: CAWSVQRTSGGASEQYF
clone_size: -; d_call: -; j_call: TRBJ2-1; v_call: TRBV6-4; cdr3_nt: TGTGCCAGCAGTGAGGGGGCGGGAGCGTACAATGAGCAGTTCTTC; cdr3_aa: CASSEGAGAYNEQFF
clone_size: -; d_call: TRBD2; j_call: TRBJ2-3; v_call: TRBV7-8; cdr3_nt: TGTGCCAGCAGCTTAGCACCTAAGACTAGCGGGAGACCAGATACGCAGTATTTT; cdr3_aa: CASSLAPKTSGRPDTQYF
clone_size: -; d_call: TRBD2; j_call: TRBJ2-3; v_call: TRBV11-1; cdr3_nt: TGTGCCAGCAGCCACCTAGCGGGAGGGTCAGATACGCAGTATTTT; cdr3_aa: CASSHLAGGSDTQYF
clone_size: -; d_call: -; j_call: TRBJ1-2; v_call: TRBV6-5; cdr3_nt: TGTGCCAGCAGTTACGACGGGATGAGGGCTAACTATGGCTACACCTTC; cdr3_aa: CASSYDGMRANYGYTF
clone_size: -; d_call: TRBD2; j_call: TRBJ2-7; v_call: TRBV5-1; cdr3_nt: TGCGCCAGCAGCTTGGGTACTAGCGGGAGTTTCGAGCAGTACTTC; cdr3_aa: CASSLGTSGSFEQYF
clone_size: -; d_call: TRBD1; j_call: TRBJ2-3; v_call: TRBV28; cdr3_nt: TGTGCCAGCAGCTCGGCACAGGGGGCTCGCACAGATACGCAGTATTTT; cdr3_aa: CASSSAQGARTDTQYF
clone_size: -; d_call: -; j_call: TRBJ2-7; v_call: TRBV11-2; cdr3_nt: TGTGCCAGCAGCGTAGAATACAGCTACGAGCAGTACTTC; cdr3_aa: CASSVEYSYEQYF
clone_size: -; d_call: TRBD2; j_call: TRBJ2-1; v_call: TRBV7-2; cdr3_nt: TGTGCCAGCAGCTCTCCGGGACTAGCGGGAGCCACAGAGTTCTTC; cdr3_aa: CASSSPGLAGATEFF
clone_size: -; d_call: -; j_call: TRBJ2-1; v_call: TRBV14; cdr3_nt: TGTGCCAGCAGCAAAGACGCGGCCTACAATGAGCAGTTCTTC; cdr3_aa: CASSKDAAYNEQFF
clone_size: -; d_call: TRBD2; j_call: TRBJ2-1; v_call: TRBV29-1; cdr3_nt: TGCAGCGCCCTCACTAGCGGACTTTACAATGAGCAGTTCTTC; cdr3_aa: CSALTSGLYNEQFF
clone_size: -; d_call: -; j_call: TRBJ2-7; v_call: TRBV6-1; cdr3_nt: TGTGCCAGCAGTGAAGCTTGGCAGGGTTCCTACGAGCAGTACTTC; cdr3_aa: CASSEAWQGSYEQYF
clone_size: -; d_call: TRBD1; j_call: TRBJ1-1; v_call: TRBV2; cdr3_nt: TGTGCCAGCAGTGGCCACTCGGGACAGGGACTCGATAATGTAGGGCCGGGCACTGAAGCTTTCTTT; cdr3_aa: CASSGHSGQGLDNVGPGTEAFF
clone_size: -; d_call: TRBD1; j_call: TRBJ1-6; v_call: TRBV27; cdr3_nt: TGTGCCAGCAGTCCGACAGGGGGCCTCTCTAATTCACCCCTCCACTTT; cdr3_aa: CASSPTGGLSNSPLHF
clone_size: -; d_call: -; j_call: TRBJ1-5; v_call: TRBV7-6; cdr3_nt: TGTGCCAGCAGCCCTACGGGAGGGAGCCAGCATTTT; cdr3_aa: CASSPTGGSQHF
clone_size: -; d_call: -; j_call: TRBJ2-7; v_call: TRBV19; cdr3_nt: TGTGCCAGTAGTAAGGGGCTAGTCTACGAGCAGTACTTC; cdr3_aa: CASSKGLVYEQYF
clone_size: -; d_call: -; j_call: TRBJ1-2; v_call: TRBV5-1; cdr3_nt: TGCGCCAGCAGTCTTGACAGGAACTATGGCTACACCTTC; cdr3_aa: CASSLDRNYGYTF
clone_size: -; d_call: TRBD2; j_call: TRBJ2-1; v_call: TRBV7-9; cdr3_nt: TGTGCCAGCAGCTTAGATTCTTTAGCGGGAAACAACAATGAGCAGTTCTTC; cdr3_aa: CASSLDSLAGNNNEQFF
clone_size: -; d_call: TRBD1; j_call: TRBJ1-3; v_call: TRBV29-1; cdr3_nt: TGCAGCGCCTGGACAGGGGGCATGTTGACTGGAAACACCATATATTTT; cdr3_aa: CSAWTGGMLTGNTIYF
clone_size: -; d_call: TRBD1; j_call: TRBJ1-2; v_call: TRBV5-4; cdr3_nt: TGTGCCAGCAGCTTCACCGGGACAGGGATACATGGCTACACCTTC; cdr3_aa: CASSFTGTGIHGYTF
clone_size: -; d_call: TRBD2; j_call: TRBJ2-1; v_call: TRBV5-4; cdr3_nt: TGTGCCAGCAGCTTGAAACTAGCGGGAGTTAATGAGCAGTTCTTC; cdr3_aa: CASSLKLAGVNEQFF
clone_size: -; d_call: -; j_call: TRBJ1-5; v_call: TRBV9; cdr3_nt: TGTGCCAGCAGCGCAAGGGGCGCCGGGAGCAATCAGCCCCAGCATTTT; cdr3_aa: CASSARGAGSNQPQHF
clone_size: -; d_call: -; j_call: TRBJ2-2; v_call: TRBV4-3; cdr3_nt: TGCGCCAGCAGCCAAGTCCCCATGAACACCGGGGAGCTGTTTTTT; cdr3_aa: CASSQVPMNTGELFF
clone_size: -; d_call: -; j_call: TRBJ2-3; v_call: TRBV25-1; cdr3_nt: TGTGCCAGCGTACAGGATGCCACAGATACGCAGTATTTT; cdr3_aa: CASVQDATDTQYF
clone_size: -; d_call: TRBD1; j_call: TRBJ2-5; v_call: TRBV19; cdr3_nt: TGTGCCAGTAGCCTGGACAGGGTTGAGGAGACCCAGTACTTC; cdr3_aa: CASSLDRVEETQYF
clone_size: -; d_call: -; j_call: TRBJ2-2; v_call: TRBV7-9; cdr3_nt: TGTGCCAGCAGCTTAGGCGGGGTGAACACCGGGGAGCTGTTTTTT; cdr3_aa: CASSLGGVNTGELFF